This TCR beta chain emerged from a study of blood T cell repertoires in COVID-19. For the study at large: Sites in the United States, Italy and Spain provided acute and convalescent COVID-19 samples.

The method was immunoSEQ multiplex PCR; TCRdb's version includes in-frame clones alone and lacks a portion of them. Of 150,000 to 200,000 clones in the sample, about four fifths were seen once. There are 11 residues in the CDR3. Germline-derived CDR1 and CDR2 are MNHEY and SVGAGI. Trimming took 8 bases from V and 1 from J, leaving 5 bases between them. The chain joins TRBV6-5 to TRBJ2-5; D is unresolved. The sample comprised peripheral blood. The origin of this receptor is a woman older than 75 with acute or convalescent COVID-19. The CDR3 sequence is CASGLQETQYF. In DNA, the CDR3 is TGTGCCAGCGGCCTCCAAGAGACCCAGTACTTC.